This passage covers 25 T cell receptor beta chains from one sample sequenced in a study of T cells after yellow fever vaccination (dated by TCRdb to about 2019). The treatment or condition label for this specimen denotes: live attenuated yellow fever vaccine strain. Library generation was performed with 5' RACE. This sample was sequenced with an Illumina HiSeq 2500. The public sequencing data were trimmed at Q25 with fastp and processed into clonotypes with MiXCR by TCRdb, which kept only in-frame beta chains. Rows with one shared CDR3 protein collapse into an entry with the most common genes and DNA. The table for this sample lists under 700,000 distinct CDR3 sequences; 17% of them were counted only once. The ten largest clones take up approximately 15% of the sample. The sample consisted of PBMCs, taken about 5 days after the first yellow fever vaccination. The receptors originated from a man aged 18 to 30 who received the YFV17D yellow fever vaccine.

The chain joins TRBV6-6 to TRBJ1-2; D gene unclear. Germline CDR1 reads MNHNY; CDR2 reads SVGAGI (reference sequence). V was trimmed by 10 bases and J by 11 bases, leaving 23 bases between them. The CDR3 runs 13 residues. The CDR3 here is CATLKVRGIGYTF. The CDR3 region has the DNA TGTGCCACCTTAAAAGTTAGAGGGATCGGATACACCTTC.

This CDR3 reads CASSYPASGTVVTGELFF. CDR3 bases: TGTGCCAGCAGTTACCCCGCTAGCGGGACAGTAGTTACCGGGGAGCTGTTTTTT. This sequence joins TRBV6-2 or TRBV6-3 and TRBJ2-2, with 9 nucleotides matching TRBD2. The CDR3 totals 18 residues. The J segment lost 5 bases and the V segment lost 2 bases, leaving 12 bases of the junction unmatched. From germline, CDR1 is MNHEY and CDR2 SVGEGT.

The V call is TRBV27, the J call TRBJ2-4, with D perhaps matching TRBD1 or TRBD2 (6 bases each). V was cut by 7 bases and J by 10 bases, with 20 bases left in between. Per germline, CDR1 MNHEY and CDR2 SMNVEV (reference sequence). The CDR3 runs 14 residues. The CDR3 DNA is TGTGCCAGCACTGACATTGGGGGGCGCGAGATTCAGTACTTC. It encodes CASTDIGGREIQYF.

The rearrangement uses TRBV27 and TRBJ2-1; the D gene is possibly TRBD2 (5 bases). The CDR3 loop spans 18 amino acids. Trimming cost V 4 bases and J 4 bases, with 23 bases left between them. Germline CDR1 MNHEY, CDR2 SMNVEV (reference sequence). This CDR3 reads CASSSDPRTLRVYNEQFF. In nucleotides, the CDR3 is TGTGCCAGCAGTTCCGACCCGAGGACTTTGAGGGTTTACAATGAGCAGTTCTTC.

This clonotype turned up a few times. This chain joins TRBV6-5 and TRBJ2-4, with D possibly TRBD2 on 6 matching bases. In germline, CDR1 is MNHEY, CDR2 SVGAGI. V dropped 4 bases and J dropped 3 bases, with 13 bases sitting between them. This CDR3 has 15 amino acids. Here the CDR3 reads CASSSGGAGKNIQYF. CDR3 coding DNA: TGTGCCAGCAGTTCGGGCGGGGCGGGCAAAAACATTCAGTACTTC.

This clonotype was seen more than once but under ten times. The V gene is TRBV4-3, the J gene TRBJ1-1, with 7 bases aligning to TRBD1. Unmatched junction bases numbered 17, after V lost 5 bases and J lost 5 bases. Germline V gene lookup returns CDR1 LGHNA and CDR2 YSLEER. This CDR3 has 17 residues. In DNA form, the CDR3 reads TGCGCCAGCAGCGCCAATCTACTCCAACAGGGGCGGACTGAAGCTTTCTTT. This gives the protein CASSANLLQQGRTEAFF.

The chain carries TRBV6-1 and TRBJ1-2; D remains unclear. Trimming pared 6 bases from V and 7 bases from J, leaving 21 bases between. Germline loops: CDR1 MNHNS, CDR2 SASEGT. This CDR3 is 15 amino acids long. CDR3: CASSELAGGTGGYTF. DNA for the CDR3: TGTGCCAGCAGCGAGCTGGCAGGCGGAACGGGTGGCTACACCTTC.

V usage is TRBV11-2 and J usage is TRBJ2-1, with 13 bases fitting TRBD2. Germline CDR1 SGHAT, CDR2 FQNNGV. V dropped 7 bases and J dropped 3; count of bases not matched to a gene: 3. The CDR3 runs to 15 residues. The chain's CDR3 is CASTGLAGDYNEQFF. As DNA, the CDR3 is TGTGCCAGCACCGGACTAGCGGGGGACTACAATGAGCAGTTCTTC.

This chain uses TRBV5-1 with TRBJ2-5; 10 nucleotides match TRBD2. V lost 2 bases to trimming and J lost 2 bases; unmatched junction nucleotides: 9. The germline gives CDR1 SGHRS, CDR2 YFSETQ. The CDR3 has 17 residues. The CDR3: CASSFFASGGLQETQYF. In DNA form, the CDR3 reads TGCGCCAGCAGCTTTTTCGCTAGCGGGGGTCTACAAGAGACCCAGTACTTC.

V is TRBV10-3 and J is TRBJ2-7, with D maybe TRBD1 (5 bases). This CDR3 comprises 11 residues. Trimming shortened V by 11 bases and J by 2 bases, and 10 bases separated the two germline ends. CDR1 is ENHRY, CDR2 SYGVKD, per germline. CDR3 protein: CASKGAYEQYF. The CDR3 nucleotides are TGTGCCTCCAAAGGGGCCTACGAGCAGTACTTC.

This clonotype was detected only a few times. V is TRBV6-2 or TRBV6-3 and J is TRBJ2-5, with 9 bases fitting TRBD1. Unmatched junction bases numbered 12, after V lost 4 bases and J lost 3 bases. Germline-derived CDR1 and CDR2 are MNHEY and SVGEGT. The CDR3 loop spans 17 amino acids. The CDR3 reads CASSSRFNGDREETQYF. CDR3 sequence (DNA): TGTGCCAGCAGTTCTCGGTTTAACGGGGACAGGGAAGAGACCCAGTACTTC.

There are a few counts of this clonotype. The V and J genes are TRBV4-2 and TRBJ1-1; a possible D gene is TRBD1 (5 bases). Germline V gives CDR1 LGHNA, CDR2 YNFKEQ. This CDR3 spans 17 amino acids. The V gene lost 0 bases and the J gene lost 1 base, with 15 bases spanning the gap. CDR3 region: CASSQDLRGPANTEAFF. The CDR3 nucleotides are TGTGCCAGCAGCCAAGATTTAAGGGGCCCGGCGAACACTGAAGCTTTCTTT.

The chain employs TRBV10-3 and TRBJ2-7, with no clear D. This CDR3 contains 15 residues. Trimming removed 7 bases at V and 3 bases at J, with 19 bases between. CDR1 is ENHRY and CDR2 is SYGVKD in the germline V gene. CDR3 DNA sequence: TGTGCCATCAATCCCGGACCCGAAGCGAACTACGAGCAGTACTTC. The encoded protein is CAINPGPEANYEQYF.

At least ten counts were recorded for this clonotype. As DNA, the CDR3 is TGTGCCAGCAGCCGTATAGGGGGCAATGAGCAGTTCTTC. It yields the protein CASSRIGGNEQFF. This sequence joins TRBV11-3 and TRBJ2-1, with TRBD1 as a possible D gene (6 bases). This CDR3 has 13 amino acids. V was trimmed by 5 bases and J by 6 bases, leaving 11 bases between them. The germline CDR1 and CDR2 sequences are SGHNT and YENEEA.

This clonotype was counted a few times. The chain has TRBV7-9 and TRBJ2-1; D may correspond to TRBD1 or TRBD2 (6 bases each). The CDR3 totals 15 residues. The germline V and J ends were trimmed by 3 bases and 6 bases, with 15 bases remaining between them. CDR1 and CDR2 from the germline V gene are SEHNR and FQNEAQ (reference sequence). The CDR3, as DNA: TGTGCCAGCAGCTTTGGGGGGACAACTTTCAATGAGCAGTTCTTC. Its translation is CASSFGGTTFNEQFF.

V is TRBV4-1 and J is TRBJ2-1; 9 nucleotides match TRBD2. The CDR3 loop spans 18 amino acids. V trimming: 0 bases; J trimming: 4 bases; junction bases outside the gene matches: 10. Germline CDR1 and CDR2: MGHRA and YSYEKL. CDR3 in amino acids: CASSQEPPSGGPYNEQFF. CDR3 coding DNA: TGCGCCAGCAGCCAAGAACCCCCCAGCGGGGGGCCTTACAATGAGCAGTTCTTC.

The CDR3 loop is CAISEQGMGGYTF. The CDR3 DNA is TGTGCCATCAGTGAGCAGGGGATGGGTGGCTACACCTTC. This chain connects TRBV10-3 to TRBJ1-2; perhaps TRBD1 as D (6 bases). CDR1 is ENHRY, CDR2 SYGVKD, per germline. This CDR3 has 13 amino acids. The V end was cut by 2 bases, the J end by 7 bases, with 11 bases between.

This clonotype was detected ten times or more. This chain links TRBV27 with TRBJ2-4, with D unresolved. Germline loops: CDR1 MNHEY, CDR2 SMNVEV (reference sequence). This CDR3 contains 16 residues. With 7 bases removed from V and 0 bases from J, the gap between germline ends came to 16 bases. The CDR3 DNA reads as TGTGCCAGCACCCACCGGGCCGCTCTAGCCAAAAACATTCAGTACTTC. Translating it yields CASTHRAALAKNIQYF.

The J gene is TRBJ2-7, the V gene TRBV6-5; 13 bases align to TRBD2. Germline values: CDR1 MNHEY, CDR2 SVGAGI. The CDR3 length is 15 residues. The V and J ends lost 6 bases and 1 base, in that order; junction bases with no gene match: 3. The CDR3 region has the DNA TGTGCCAGCAGATTACTAGCGGGGGGGTCCTACGAGCAGTACTTC. As protein: CASRLLAGGSYEQYF.

The CDR3 loop is CASSLPTVPYEQYF. The CDR3 DNA sequence: TGTGCCAGCAGCCTACCGACAGTACCCTACGAGCAGTACTTC. The chain joins TRBV7-9 to TRBJ2-7; tentative D call: TRBD1 (5 bases). V was pared by 5 bases and J by 2 bases, with 13 bases between. CDR1 is SEHNR, CDR2 FQNEAQ, per germline (reference sequence). The CDR3 runs to 14 residues.

This clonotype was seen a handful of times. J is TRBJ1-6 and V is TRBV7-3, with D possibly being TRBD1 (6 bases). The germline V and J ends were trimmed by 1 base and 12 bases, with 19 bases remaining between them. The CDR3 consists of 16 residues. CDR1 is SGHTA, CDR2 FQGTGA, per germline. The CDR3 sequence: CASSLNGGAGREPLHF. The CDR3 nucleotides read TGTGCCAGCAGCTTAAACGGGGGGGCAGGTCGCGAACCCCTCCACTTT.

There are many counts of this clonotype. The CDR3 is CASSLGGTGGAGYGYTF. The CDR3 DNA reads as TGTGCCAGCAGCCTCGGGGGGACAGGGGGCGCAGGCTATGGCTACACCTTC. The V and J genes are TRBV21-1 and TRBJ1-2; TRBD1, the D gene given by the table, was not confirmed from the DNA. TRBV21-1 is annotated as a pseudogene. The CDR3 sequence is 17 residues long.

The table lists this clonotype with a few counts. J is TRBJ2-1 and V is TRBV12-3 or TRBV12-4, with TRBD2 identical over 11 bases. The length of the CDR3 is 14 residues. The J segment lost 8 bases and the V segment lost 4 bases, leaving 4 bases of the junction unmatched. CDR3 loop: CASSSGTSGHEQFF. The CDR3 region has the DNA TGTGCCAGCAGTTCCGGGACTAGCGGTCATGAGCAGTTCTTC.

This clonotype was seen more than once but under ten times. The chain has TRBV5-1 and TRBJ1-1, with unresolved D. CDR3 length equals 15 residues. Germline loops: CDR1 SGHRS, CDR2 YFSETQ. The V and J ends lost 2 bases and 0 bases respectively, with 11 bases between them. For the CDR3, the DNA is TGCGCCAGCAGCTTAAGTCCCATGGTGAACACTGAAGCTTTCTTT. It translates to CASSLSPMVNTEAFF.

This clonotype has only a few counts. The CDR3 spells CSAGMTGSTDTQYF. The DNA for the CDR3 is TGCAGTGCTGGAATGACAGGGAGCACAGATACGCAGTATTTT. The rearrangement links TRBV20-1 to TRBJ2-3; 7 nucleotides agree with TRBD1. The CDR3 is 14 residues long. V lost 5 bases and J lost 0; bases outside the gene matches: 5. From germline, CDR1 is DFQATT and CDR2 SNEGSKA (reference sequence).